These 22 T cell receptor beta chains were all obtained from the same sample, sequenced in a study of T cells in Graves' hyperthyroidism and ophthalmopathy (dated by TCRdb to the late 2010s). Library preparation was by multiplex PCR. Sequencing was carried out with an Illumina HiSeq 2000. The TCR beta CDR3 regions were amplified from the RNA transcripts. The TCR CDR3 was subjected to a first round of RT-PCR using the HTBI primer set and the Qiagen OneStep RT-PCR kit. Starting from the raw public reads, TCRdb applied fastp trimming at Q25, assembled clones with MiXCR and retained in-frame beta chains. Identical CDR3 protein sequences are pooled into one entry, listed with their most common genes and DNA. In all, the sample holds 280,000 or so distinct CDR3 sequences, and under 30% of those were seen once. The ten largest clones capture roughly 24% of the sample. The sample comprised blood. Source of these receptors: a middle-aged man with Graves' hyperthyroidism that later progressed to Graves' ophthalmopathy.

This clonotype has ten or more counts. The chain employs TRBV12-3 or TRBV12-4 and TRBJ2-3; possibly TRBD2 for D (6 bases). V was cut by 3 bases and J by 5 bases, with 9 bases left in between. CDR3 length: 13 residues. The chain's CDR3 is CASSFFGGDTQYF. CDR3 in DNA: TGTGCCAGCAGTTTTTTCGGGGGAGATACGCAGTATTTT.

J is TRBJ2-7 and V is TRBV19, with TRBD1 identical over 9 bases. V lost 6 bases to trimming and J lost 4 bases; unmatched junction nucleotides: 13. This CDR3 contains 16 residues. Per the germline V gene, CDR1 is LNHDA and CDR2 is SQIVND (reference sequence). CDR3 region: CASRGSSGQGLYEQYF. In DNA, the CDR3 is TGTGCCAGTAGGGGATCTTCGGGACAGGGACTTTACGAGCAGTACTTC.

This clonotype was recorded at least ten times. The V and J genes are TRBV28 and TRBJ2-7; TRBD1 agrees at 7 bases. In germline, CDR1 is MDHEN, CDR2 SYDVKM. V trimming: 1 base; J trimming: 5 bases; junction bases outside the gene matches: 11. This CDR3 contains 16 residues. The CDR3 is CASSLSAGGRLDEQYF. In DNA, the CDR3 is TGTGCCAGCAGTTTATCTGCAGGGGGAAGGTTAGACGAGCAGTACTTC.

CDR3 region: CASSVGQGDSYNSPLHF. DNA of the CDR3: TGTGCCAGTAGTGTCGGACAGGGAGATTCCTATAATTCACCCCTCCACTTT. The V and J genes are TRBV19 and TRBJ1-6, with 8 nucleotides matching TRBD1. The CDR3 runs to 17 residues. Trimming at V came to 5 bases and at J to 1 base, leaving 7 bases not matched to a gene. Germline V gene sequence: CDR1 LNHDA, CDR2 SQIVND (reference sequence).

The chain employs TRBV6-2 or TRBV6-3 and TRBJ2-7; 9 bases fit TRBD1. This CDR3 has 14 residues. Germline V gene sequence: CDR1 MNHEY, CDR2 SVGEGT. The J segment lost 4 bases and the V segment lost 4 bases, leaving 5 bases of the junction unmatched. The chain's CDR3 is CASSSQGAAYEQYF. CDR3 in DNA: TGTGCCAGCAGTTCACAGGGGGCAGCGTACGAGCAGTACTTC.

The chain combines TRBV28 with TRBJ1-5, with unresolved D. V shed 3 bases and J shed 3 bases, with 9 bases lying between them. This CDR3 comprises 14 residues. Germline V gene sequence: CDR1 MDHEN, CDR2 SYDVKM. CDR3 DNA sequence: TGTGCCAGCAGTTTGAGACTGACCAATCAGCCCCAGCATTTT. Translation: CASSLRLTNQPQHF.

This clonotype was seen many times. The rearrangement links TRBV9 to TRBJ2-5, with TRBD1 as a possible D gene (6 bases). The CDR3 is made up of 14 amino acids. V lost 2 bases, J lost 4 bases, and 12 bases lay in between. In germline, CDR1 is SGDLS, CDR2 YYNGEE. As DNA, the CDR3 is TGTGCCAGCAGCGTGGCTGGGACATCAGAGACCCAGTACTTC. Translation gives CASSVAGTSETQYF.

This chain links TRBV10-2 with TRBJ2-7; TRBD2 aligns across 12 bases. There are 16 residues in the CDR3. The V gene end was trimmed by 2 bases and the J gene end by 1 base; junction bases not matched to a gene: 3. Per germline, CDR1 WSHSY and CDR2 SAAADI. The CDR3 spells CASSEPGLAGSYEQYF. Here the CDR3 DNA reads TGCGCCAGCAGTGAGCCTGGACTAGCGGGGTCCTACGAGCAGTACTTC.

In its sample, this clonotype was seen many times. This chain links TRBV12-3 or TRBV12-4 with TRBJ2-5, with 15 bases identical to TRBD2. V lost 5 bases and J lost 5; bases outside the gene matches: 6. The CDR3 extends over 16 amino acids. As DNA, the CDR3 is TGTGCCAGCAGTCCCGGGACTAGCGGGAGGTGGGAGACCCAGTACTTC. This translates into CASSPGTSGRWETQYF.

This clonotype was seen repeatedly, ten times or more. The chain links TRBV28 to TRBJ2-4, with no clear D. Trimming removed 2 bases from V and 9 bases from J, with 5 bases in between. The CDR3 runs 11 residues. Germline V CDR1 and CDR2: MDHEN, SYDVKM. CDR3 sequence (DNA): TGTGCCAGCAGTTTACTCGGCATTCAGTACTTC. It translates to CASSLLGIQYF.

This clonotype was counted ten times or more. The rearrangement links TRBV10-2 to TRBJ2-5, with D perhaps TRBD1 or TRBD2 (5 bases each). CDR1 is WSHSY, CDR2 SAAADI, per germline. This CDR3 spans 16 amino acids. The germline V and J ends were trimmed by 7 bases and 0 bases, with 18 bases remaining between them. The CDR3 nucleotides read TGCGCCAGCATAAAAACCGGGGCCCCGTACCAAGAGACCCAGTACTTC. This translates into CASIKTGAPYQETQYF.

This clonotype was picked up one time. This chain joins TRBV12-3 or TRBV12-4 and TRBJ2-7; TRBD2 aligns across 12 bases. The V and J ends lost 7 bases and 1 base, in that order; junction bases with no gene match: 5. The CDR3 consists of 15 residues. CDR3 nucleotides: TGTGCCAGCAAATCGACTAGCGGGAGTTCCTACGAGCAGTACTTC. It translates to CASKSTSGSSYEQYF.

This clonotype was picked up many times. V usage is TRBV6-5 and J usage is TRBJ2-7; 7 bases line up with TRBD1. The CDR3 totals 14 residues. Per germline, CDR1 MNHEY and CDR2 SVGAGI. V lost 5 bases, J lost 4 bases, and 8 bases stayed unmatched. For the CDR3, the DNA is TGTGCCAGCAGTCTCGGGACAGTGGGGTACGAGCAGTACTTC. Amino acid sequence: CASSLGTVGYEQYF.

The chain couples TRBV10-3 to TRBJ2-7; 10 bases match TRBD1. Germline-derived CDR1 and CDR2 are ENHRY and SYGVKD. The J segment lost 3 bases and the V segment lost 6 bases, leaving 11 bases of the junction unmatched. The CDR3 runs to 16 residues. This chain's CDR3 is CAISPLTGTGVYEQYF. As DNA, the CDR3 is TGTGCCATCAGCCCCTTAACCGGGACAGGGGTCTACGAGCAGTACTTC.

In its sample, this clonotype was seen many times. The rearrangement uses TRBV9 and TRBJ2-4; D is unresolved. CDR1 SGDLS and CDR2 YYNGEE come from the germline V gene. This CDR3 spans 14 amino acids. Trimming pared 3 bases from V and 0 bases from J, leaving 7 bases between. The CDR3 nucleotides are TGTGCCAGCAGCGGTTTTCTAGCCAAAAACATTCAGTACTTC. As protein: CASSGFLAKNIQYF.

The table lists this clonotype with many counts. This rearrangement joins TRBV6-5 to TRBJ2-3, with D hard to call. Trimming left V 2 bases short and J 2 bases short, with 8 bases between. Germline CDR1 reads MNHEY; CDR2 reads SVGAGI. This CDR3 is built from 14 residues. CDR3 sequence (DNA): TGTGCCAGCAGTTACGACGATCACACAGATACGCAGTATTTT. Protein sequence: CASSYDDHTDTQYF.

Ten or more counts support this clonotype. The V and J genes are TRBV20-1 and TRBJ2-3; 8 bases match TRBD2. The V and J ends lost 6 bases and 1 base, in that order; junction bases with no gene match: 3. This CDR3 contains 13 residues. Germline loops: CDR1 DFQATT, CDR2 SNEGSKA (reference sequence). The CDR3 reads CSAPTSGTDTQYF. CDR3 sequence (DNA): TGCAGTGCCCCGACTAGCGGCACAGATACGCAGTATTTT.

At least ten counts were recorded for this clonotype. The chain couples TRBV5-1 to TRBJ2-7, with D tentatively TRBD1 (6 bases). Trimming cost V 0 bases and J 0 bases, with 13 bases left between them. The CDR3 extends over 16 amino acids. Germline lookup yields CDR1 SGHRS and CDR2 YFSETQ. The CDR3 is CASSLVGTSHSYEQYF. The DNA for the CDR3 is TGCGCCAGCAGCTTGGTAGGGACATCCCACTCCTACGAGCAGTACTTC.

This clonotype was counted ten times or more. The chain has TRBV28 and TRBJ1-5; D remains ambiguous. The V and J ends lost 8 bases and 3 bases respectively, with 20 bases between them. CDR1 is MDHEN and CDR2 is SYDVKM in the germline V gene. This CDR3 has 16 residues. CDR3 sequence (DNA): TGTGCCAGCTCCCTGCGCCCCCCTAGTTACAATCAGCCCCAGCATTTT. Protein sequence: CASSLRPPSYNQPQHF.

This clonotype was found many times. The chain employs TRBV6-1 and TRBJ1-5; no clear D gene. This CDR3 is built from 14 residues. V lost 2 bases, J lost 1 base, and 6 bases lay in between. Per germline, CDR1 MNHNS and CDR2 SASEGT. The CDR3 is CASSEQRSNQPQHF. The DNA of the CDR3 is TGTGCCAGCAGTGAACAGAGAAGCAATCAGCCCCAGCATTTT.

The chain employs TRBV28 and TRBJ1-1; no clear D. This CDR3 is built from 16 residues. Germline CDR1 is MDHEN and CDR2 is SYDVKM. V lost 10 bases and J 8 bases, leaving 29 bases between the germline ends. The CDR3, as DNA: TGTGCCATCTCCACGGCCAGGAGAGGGAGACATACCGAAGCTTTCTTT. Its translation: CAISTARRGRHTEAFF.

This clonotype was detected many times. The chain couples TRBV28 to TRBJ2-5; 7 nucleotides agree with TRBD2. The germline V gene has CDR1 MDHEN and CDR2 SYDVKM. CDR3 length: 15 residues. Trimming removed 6 bases from V and 5 bases from J; junction bases left unmatched: 12. CDR3 protein: CASSALGRAEETQYF. The CDR3 nucleotides read TGTGCCAGCAGCGCCCTAGGGAGGGCTGAGGAGACCCAGTACTTC.